This T cell receptor beta chain is drawn from a study of blood T cell repertoires in COVID-19. TCRdb keeps only in-frame clones here, not all; method: immunoSEQ multiplex PCR. The data contain roughly 64,000 clones, 80% to 90% of them seen just once; the ten biggest clones take up about 6%. The germline gives CDR1 SGHRS, CDR2 YFSETQ. The CDR3 is 15 residues long. V trimming: 0 bases; J trimming: 4 bases; junction bases outside the gene matches: 4. Input material: peripheral blood. The chain uses TRBV5-1 and TRBJ2-3; 8 positions agree with TRBD2. The TCR comes from a woman aged 60-70 years with acute or convalescent COVID-19. The CDR3 DNA follows: TGCGCCAGCAGCTTGGTTGCGGGGGGCCCAGATACGCAGTATTTT. Its protein product is CASSLVAGGPDTQYF.